These 21 T cell receptor beta chains came from one sample sequenced in a study of T cell changes during pregnancy in multiple sclerosis. Clones were read by immunoSEQ multiplex PCR, and TCRdb kept only the in-frame ones, dropping some. There are around 36,000 clones in the sample; around 90% occur only once, and about 0.45% lies in the top ten. Sequenced here: CD4+ T cells from peripheral blood mononuclear cells, sampled in the third trimester of pregnancy. These receptors were collected from a female donor with multiple sclerosis, enrolled in a pregnancy study.

The rearrangement links TRBV18 to TRBJ2-3, with TRBD2 matching 14 bases. Trimming removed 6 bases from V and 5 bases from J; junction bases left unmatched: 13. The CDR3 has 18 residues. Germline V gene sequence: CDR1 KGHSH, CDR2 LQKENI. CDR3 nucleotides: TGTGCCAGCTCTTTCTCACAGACCGGGACTAGCGGGAGAGATACGCAGTATTTT. Its protein product is CASSFSQTGTSGRDTQYF.

This chain joins TRBV7-8 and TRBJ2-1, with 13 bases aligning to TRBD2. This CDR3 is built from 17 residues. V gave up 5 bases and J gave up 7 bases; unmatched junction bases: 11. The V gene's germline CDR1 is SGHVS and CDR2 FQNEAQ. Here the CDR3 reads CASSPLGTSGTSNEQFF. In DNA, the CDR3 is TGTGCCAGCAGCCCCCTGGGGACTAGCGGGACCAGTAATGAGCAGTTCTTC.

The chain recombines TRBV30 with TRBJ2-7; TRBD1 matches at 9 bases. CDR3 length: 14 residues. The J segment lost 2 bases and the V segment lost 6 bases, leaving 8 bases of the junction unmatched. The germline V gene encodes CDR1 GTSNPN and CDR2 SVGIG (reference sequence). The CDR3: CACYPGQGTYEQYF. DNA of the CDR3: TGTGCCTGTTATCCGGGACAGGGTACCTACGAGCAGTACTTC.

The rearrangement links TRBV5-1 to TRBJ2-3; tentative D call: TRBD2 (6 bases). V lost 6 bases, J lost 1 base, and 12 bases lay in between. The CDR3 contains 14 residues. CDR1 is SGHRS, CDR2 YFSETQ, per germline. Written as DNA, the CDR3 is TGCGCCAGCAAGCCGCAGCGGGGCACAGATACGCAGTATTTT. Translating gives CASKPQRGTDTQYF.

This clone qualifies as medium-sized. This chain joins TRBV25-1 and TRBJ2-7, with 7 bases aligning to TRBD1. The CDR3 has 14 amino acids. Germline V CDR1 and CDR2: MGHDK, SYGVNS. J gave up 6 bases and V 1 base, and 6 bases lay outside the gene matches. The CDR3 nucleotides read TGTGCCAGCAGTGAATCTAAGGGGGCTCGCGAGCAGTACTTC. Translation gives CASSESKGAREQYF.

The gene calls are TRBV19 and TRBJ1-5; D gene unclear. The V end lost 4 bases, the J end lost 4 bases, and 14 bases lay between the germline ends. This CDR3 is built from 15 residues. Germline V gene data show CDR1 as LNHDA and CDR2 as SQIVND (reference sequence). CDR3 in amino acids: CASSNERLFNQPQHF. The CDR3 DNA sequence: TGTGCCAGTAGTAACGAGAGACTTTTTAATCAGCCCCAGCATTTT.

CDR3 in DNA: TGCGCCAGCCGGCCGGGGGGGCTAGGTACTGAAGCTTTCTTT. Translation: CASRPGGLGTEAFF. The genes are TRBV5-1 and TRBJ1-1; D possibly corresponds to TRBD1 (6 bases). Germline V gene sequence: CDR1 SGHRS, CDR2 YFSETQ. The CDR3 is made up of 14 amino acids. Trimming shortened V by 7 bases and J by 5 bases, and 18 bases separated the two germline ends.

The rearrangement uses TRBV7-9 and TRBJ1-1; D gene unclear. From germline, CDR1 is SEHNR and CDR2 FQNEAQ (reference sequence). Trimming took 5 bases from V and 1 from J, leaving 8 bases between them. The CDR3 is made up of 13 amino acids. DNA for the CDR3: TGTGCCAGCAGCGGGAGGAAGAACACTGAAGCTTTCTTT. It specifies CASSGRKNTEAFF.

The V gene is TRBV30, the J gene TRBJ1-4; 9 nucleotides line up with TRBD1. Germline lookup yields CDR1 GTSNPN and CDR2 SVGIG (reference sequence). The ends lost 5 bases at V and 8 bases at J; junction bases unmatched: 3. The CDR3 sequence is 12 residues long. The CDR3 DNA follows: TGTGCCTGGCAAGGGACAGGGGAAAAACTGTTTTTT. Protein sequence: CAWQGTGEKLFF.

J is TRBJ2-7 and V is TRBV9, with D possibly being TRBD1 (6 bases). The ends were cut back, 2 bases at V and 9 bases at J, with 18 bases in the middle. Germline-derived CDR1 and CDR2 are SGDLS and YYNGEE. The CDR3 totals 14 residues. This CDR3 is CASSVEDRPTPQYF. DNA of the CDR3: TGTGCCAGCAGCGTGGAGGACAGACCTACCCCGCAGTACTTC.

V is TRBV11-2 and J is TRBJ2-3, with 8 positions matching TRBD2. The CDR3 spans 16 residues. Germline V lookup: CDR1 SGHAT, CDR2 FQNNGV. With V trimmed by 1 base and J by 0 bases, 3 bases remained unmatched. For the CDR3, the DNA is TGTGCCAGCAGCTTAGTGGCGGGAGGAAGCACAGATACGCAGTATTTT. It is translated as CASSLVAGGSTDTQYF.

The chain couples TRBV7-8 to TRBJ1-2, with D unresolved. This CDR3 has 15 residues. V was cut by 4 bases and J by 3 bases, with 15 bases left in between. Germline V gene data show CDR1 as SGHVS and CDR2 as FQNEAQ. CDR3 sequence reads: CASSSYRQRYYGYTF. CDR3 DNA sequence: TGTGCCAGCAGCTCTTACCGACAAAGATACTATGGCTACACCTTC.

The rearrangement joins TRBV5-1 to TRBJ2-2; 9 nucleotides match TRBD1. Trimming cost V 1 base and J 6 bases; bases outside gene matches: 7. This CDR3 has 16 residues. In germline, CDR1 is SGHRS, CDR2 YFSETQ. The CDR3 spells CASSLRGDRVSGELFF. The CDR3 DNA is TGCGCCAGCAGCTTGAGAGGGGACAGGGTTTCCGGGGAGCTGTTTTTT. Filled out from reference TRBV5-1 and TRBJ2-2, the complete variable domain reads KAGVTQTPRYLIKTRGQQVTLSCSPISGHRSVSWYQQTPGQGLQFLFEYFSETQRNKGNFPGRFSGRQFSNSRSEMNVSTLELGDSALYLCASSLRGDRVSGELFFGEGSRLTVL.

The chain uses TRBV28 and TRBJ1-2, with TRBD1 matching 8 bases. The CDR3 covers 14 residues. V gave up 6 bases and J gave up 7 bases; unmatched junction bases: 10. Germline V gene data show CDR1 as MDHEN and CDR2 as SYDVKM. CDR3 amino acids: CASRVPGQESGYTF. The CDR3 DNA is TGTGCCAGCAGGGTCCCGGGACAGGAGTCTGGCTACACCTTC.

The V and J genes are TRBV28 and TRBJ2-2, with D possibly being TRBD2 (5 bases). Trimming stripped 9 bases from V and 2 bases from J, with 10 bases between. Per germline, CDR1 MDHEN and CDR2 SYDVKM. The CDR3 contains 13 residues. The CDR3 loop reads CASLRTNTGELFF. The CDR3 DNA reads as TGTGCCAGTTTACGGACTAACACCGGGGAGCTGTTTTTT. The variable domain in full, with the rest retrieved from reference TRBV28 and TRBJ2-2, is DVKVTQSSRYLVKRTGEKVFLECVQDMDHENMFWYRQDPGLGLRLIYFSYDVKMKEKGDIPEGYSVSREKKERFSLILESASTNQTSMYLCASLRTNTGELFFGEGSRLTVL.

This chain joins TRBV18 and TRBJ2-7; a possible D gene is TRBD1 (5 bases). The ends were cut back, 4 bases at V and 5 bases at J, with 21 bases in the middle. From germline, CDR1 is KGHSH and CDR2 LQKENI. The CDR3 is 16 amino acids. In DNA form, the CDR3 reads TGTGCCAGCTCACTAGATCAGGCAGGCCTAGGGGACGAGCAGTACTTC. Protein product: CASSLDQAGLGDEQYF. The entire variable domain, with the rest obtained from reference TRBV18 and TRBJ2-7, is as follows: NAGVMQNPRHLVRRRGQEARLRCSPMKGHSHVYWYRQLPEEGLKFMVYLQKENIIDESGMPKERFSAEFPKEGPSILRIQQVVRGDSAAYFCASSLDQAGLGDEQYFGPGTRLTVT.

The chain combines TRBV14 with TRBJ1-2; TRBD1 matches 9 bases. Germline values: CDR1 SGHDN, CDR2 FVKESK. CDR3 length: 15 residues. The V gene end was trimmed by 0 bases and the J gene end by 8 bases; junction bases not matched to a gene: 7. CDR3 sequence: CASSQDPVTGGGYTF. CDR3 DNA: TGTGCCAGCAGCCAAGATCCGGTCACAGGGGGCGGCTACACCTTC.

This chain links TRBV15 with TRBJ2-7; D remains ambiguous. The CDR3 totals 13 residues. Germline V gene data show CDR1 as LNHNV and CDR2 as YYDKDF (reference sequence). V lost 3 bases and J 0 bases, leaving 6 bases between the germline ends. The CDR3 region is CATSSYSSYEQYF. The CDR3 coding sequence is TGTGCCACCAGCAGTTATAGCTCCTACGAGCAGTACTTC. Full variable domain (rest looked up from reference TRBV15 and TRBJ2-7): DAMVIQNPRYQVTQFGKPVTLSCSQTLNHNVMYWYQQKSSQAPKLLFHYYDKDFNNEADTPDNFQSRRPNTSFCFLDIRSPGLGDTAMYLCATSSYSSYEQYFGPGTRLTVT.

There are a few counts of this clone. The chain combines TRBV5-1 with TRBJ2-7; 7 bases match TRBD2. V gave up 0 bases and J gave up 7 bases; unmatched junction bases: 10. Germline CDR1 and CDR2: SGHRS and YFSETQ. CDR3 length equals 15 residues. The CDR3 here is CASSLVAGREGEQYF. The DNA for the CDR3 is TGCGCCAGCAGCTTGGTGGCGGGCAGGGAGGGAGAGCAGTACTTC.

The V call is TRBV5-1, the J call TRBJ1-4; possible D gene TRBD1, 6 bases. Trimming removed 3 bases from V and 7 bases from J, with 13 bases in between. Per germline, CDR1 SGHRS and CDR2 YFSETQ. This CDR3 is built from 14 residues. The CDR3 region is CASSSQGNGEKLFF. The CDR3 DNA reads TGCGCCAGCAGCTCACAGGGTAATGGTGAAAAACTGTTTTTT.

V gene TRBV5-5 combines with J gene TRBJ2-7, with D uncertain. The ends were cut back, 5 bases at V and 2 bases at J, with 11 bases in the middle. The CDR3 contains 13 residues. In germline, CDR1 is SGHKS, CDR2 YYEKEE (reference sequence). The CDR3 region is CASSGAGAYEQYF. The CDR3 coding sequence is TGTGCCAGCAGTGGAGCCGGAGCCTACGAGCAGTACTTC.